The 12 T cell receptor beta chains in this list originate from one sample, sequenced in a study of cytotoxic CD8 clonotypes in ibrutinib-treated CLL. TCRdb's table, derived via immunoSEQ multiplex PCR, lists solely in-frame clones and lacks some. Seen here are about 160,000 clones, under 90% observed once, and the top ten hold roughly 4.5%. This specimen was PBMCs, taken after 24 months of ibrutinib treatment. Every receptor here comes from a human donor with chronic lymphocytic leukemia.

This clone was detected once. The chain employs TRBV5-1 and TRBJ1-2; D is undetermined. This CDR3 spans 14 amino acids. The ends were cut back, 0 bases at V and 2 bases at J, with 8 bases in the middle. The V gene's germline CDR1 is SGHRS and CDR2 YFSETQ. The CDR3 nucleotides read TGCGCCAGCAGCTTGGAGGGCAGGAACTATGGCTACACCTTC. Protein product: CASSLEGRNYGYTF.

The chain is built from TRBV27 and TRBJ1-1; the D is unclear. This CDR3 is 13 amino acids long. The germline V gene encodes CDR1 MNHEY and CDR2 SMNVEV (reference sequence). Between the trimmed V and J ends, which lost 2 bases and 4 bases, there was a span of 8 bases. CDR3 DNA: TGTGCCAGCAGTTTAGGGTCTGGCACTGAAGCTTTCTTT. Amino acid sequence: CASSLGSGTEAFF.

V usage is TRBV6-4 and J usage is TRBJ1-6; TRBD1 matches 7 bases. The CDR3 covers 13 residues. The J segment lost 9 bases and the V segment lost 8 bases, leaving 7 bases of the junction unmatched. Per germline, CDR1 MRHNA and CDR2 SNTAGT. The CDR3 reads CASSRDSFSPLHF. As DNA, the CDR3 is TGTGCCAGCTCGAGGGACAGTTTTTCACCCCTCCACTTT.

V and J are TRBV4-1 and TRBJ2-4; D gene uncertain. Per germline, CDR1 MGHRA and CDR2 YSYEKL. Trimming took off 2 bases at V and 0 bases at J, with 17 bases between the two ends. This CDR3 region has 18 residues. The CDR3 sequence is CASSQSRRLPLAKNIQYF. DNA for the CDR3: TGCGCCAGCAGCCAATCCCGTCGGCTGCCACTAGCCAAAAACATTCAGTACTTC.

This clone was detected only once. The chain recombines TRBV10-3 with TRBJ1-1, with 8 bases that match TRBD1. CDR3 length equals 15 residues. The germline V gene encodes CDR1 ENHRY and CDR2 SYGVKD. With V trimmed by 4 bases and J by 1 base, 5 bases remained unmatched. In DNA form, the CDR3 reads TGTGCCATCAGTGCAGGGGGCGCAGGGAACACTGAAGCTTTCTTT. It specifies CAISAGGAGNTEAFF.

The chain combines TRBV28 with TRBJ2-6; 7 bases map to TRBD1. CDR1 is MDHEN, CDR2 SYDVKM, per germline. The CDR3 covers 15 residues. Trimming took 6 bases from V and 2 from J; bases not matched to a gene: 4. The CDR3 nucleotides are TGTGCCAGCAGAAGCCAGGGGGCTGGGGCCAACGTCCTGACTTTC. Amino acids: CASRSQGAGANVLTF.

This clone was picked up one time. The rearrangement joins TRBV6-5 to TRBJ1-1; D is unresolved. The CDR3 has 14 amino acids. V lost 1 base and J lost 6, with 12 bases in between. Germline-derived CDR1 and CDR2 are MNHEY and SVGAGI. DNA of the CDR3: TGTGCCAGCAGTTACTTTGATCGGGGTGCTGAAGCTTTCTTT. Protein: CASSYFDRGAEAFF.

The chain joins TRBV6-1 to TRBJ1-2; D unclear. V was clipped by 3 bases and J by 13 bases, with 21 bases between them. The CDR3 is 14 residues long. The germline V gene has CDR1 MNHNS and CDR2 SASEGT. This chain's CDR3 is CASSEAGGQLPSTF. The CDR3 nucleotides read TGTGCCAGCAGTGAGGCCGGAGGTCAGTTGCCCTCCACCTTC.

The chain links TRBV19 to TRBJ2-2; 8 nucleotides match TRBD2. The ends lost 6 bases at V and 5 bases at J; junction bases unmatched: 2. The germline CDR1 and CDR2 sequences are LNHDA and SQIVND (reference sequence). The CDR3 consists of 13 residues. In nucleotides, the CDR3 is TGTGCCAGTAGAGGGACTAGTACCGGGGAGCTGTTTTTT. Translation gives CASRGTSTGELFF.

The CDR3 region is CASSLEAEINNEQFF. The CDR3 region has the DNA TGCGCCAGCAGCTTGGAGGCAGAGATTAACAATGAGCAGTTCTTC. The chain is built from TRBV5-1 and TRBJ2-1; D unresolved. The V gene lost 0 bases and the J gene lost 5 bases, with 12 bases spanning the gap. CDR1 and CDR2 from the germline V gene are SGHRS and YFSETQ. The CDR3 runs to 15 residues.

The gene calls are TRBV28 and TRBJ1-1; D ambiguous. The V and J ends lost 5 bases and 2 bases respectively, with 15 bases between them. The CDR3 consists of 15 residues. Germline CDR1 MDHEN, CDR2 SYDVKM. CDR3 DNA sequence: TGTGCCAGCAGTCAGCCCCTGGAGAGAAACACTGAAGCTTTCTTT. Translating gives CASSQPLERNTEAFF. Filled out from reference TRBV28 and TRBJ1-1, the complete variable domain reads DVKVTQSSRYLVKRTGEKVFLECVQDMDHENMFWYRQDPGLGLRLIYFSYDVKMKEKGDIPEGYSVSREKKERFSLILESASTNQTSMYLCASSQPLERNTEAFFGQGTRLTVV.

This clone was recorded a few times. The V call is TRBV9, the J call TRBJ2-2; D tentatively reads TRBD1 or TRBD2 (5 bases each). Between the trimmed V and J ends, which lost 0 bases and 3 bases, there was a span of 21 bases. The CDR3 is 19 amino acids. Germline V gene data show CDR1 as SGDLS and CDR2 as YYNGEE. The CDR3 DNA is TGTGCCAGCAGCGTAGGGGCAGGGAGCCCCTCGTGGGACACCGGGGAGCTGTTTTTT. This sequence encodes CASSVGAGSPSWDTGELFF.